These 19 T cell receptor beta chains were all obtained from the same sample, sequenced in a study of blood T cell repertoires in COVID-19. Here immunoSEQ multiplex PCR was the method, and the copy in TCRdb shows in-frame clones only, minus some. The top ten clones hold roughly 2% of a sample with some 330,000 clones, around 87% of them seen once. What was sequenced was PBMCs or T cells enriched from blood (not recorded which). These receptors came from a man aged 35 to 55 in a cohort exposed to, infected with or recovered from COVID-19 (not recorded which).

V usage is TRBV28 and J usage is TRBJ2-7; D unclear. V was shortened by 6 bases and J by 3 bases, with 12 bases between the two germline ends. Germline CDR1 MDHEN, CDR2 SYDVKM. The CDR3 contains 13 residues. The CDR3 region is CASSQSDIYEQYF. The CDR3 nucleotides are TGTGCCAGCAGCCAATCCGACATCTACGAGCAGTACTTC.

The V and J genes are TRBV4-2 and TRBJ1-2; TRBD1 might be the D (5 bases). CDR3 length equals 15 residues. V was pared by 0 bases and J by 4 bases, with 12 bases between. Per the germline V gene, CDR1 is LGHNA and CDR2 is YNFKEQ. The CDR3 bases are TGTGCCAGCAGCCAAGATTGGGGGGATAGCTATGGCTACACCTTC. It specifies CASSQDWGDSYGYTF.

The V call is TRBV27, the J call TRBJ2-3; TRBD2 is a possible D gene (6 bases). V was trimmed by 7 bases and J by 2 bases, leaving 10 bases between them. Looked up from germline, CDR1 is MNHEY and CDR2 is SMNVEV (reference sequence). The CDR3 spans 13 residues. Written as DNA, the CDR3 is TGTGCCAGCAAGCCTAGCGCCACAGATACGCAGTATTTT. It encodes CASKPSATDTQYF.

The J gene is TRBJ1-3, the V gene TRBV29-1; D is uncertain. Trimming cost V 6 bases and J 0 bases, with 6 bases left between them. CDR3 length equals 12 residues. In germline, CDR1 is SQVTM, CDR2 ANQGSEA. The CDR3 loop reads CSVILSGNTIYF. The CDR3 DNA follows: TGCAGCGTAATACTCTCTGGAAACACCATATATTTT.

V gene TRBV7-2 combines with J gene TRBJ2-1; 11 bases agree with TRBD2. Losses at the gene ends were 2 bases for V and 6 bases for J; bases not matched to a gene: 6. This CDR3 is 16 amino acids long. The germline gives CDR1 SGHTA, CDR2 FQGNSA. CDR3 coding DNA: TGTGCCAGCAGCTTAACCGGGACTAGCGGAATCAATGAGCAGTTCTTC. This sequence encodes CASSLTGTSGINEQFF.

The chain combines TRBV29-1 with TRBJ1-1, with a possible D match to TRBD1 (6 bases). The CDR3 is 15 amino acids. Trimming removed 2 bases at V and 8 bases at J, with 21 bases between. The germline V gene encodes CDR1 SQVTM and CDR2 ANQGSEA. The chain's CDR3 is CSVEYRDKKWLEAFF. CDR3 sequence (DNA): TGCAGCGTTGAATACCGGGACAAAAAGTGGCTCGAAGCTTTCTTT.

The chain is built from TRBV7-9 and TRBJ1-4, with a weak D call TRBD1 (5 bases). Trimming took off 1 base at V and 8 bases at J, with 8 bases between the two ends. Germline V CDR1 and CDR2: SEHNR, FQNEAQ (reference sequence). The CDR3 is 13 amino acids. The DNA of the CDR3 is TGTGCCAGCAGCTTAGGACAGAGGGAAAAACTGTTTTTT. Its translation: CASSLGQREKLFF.

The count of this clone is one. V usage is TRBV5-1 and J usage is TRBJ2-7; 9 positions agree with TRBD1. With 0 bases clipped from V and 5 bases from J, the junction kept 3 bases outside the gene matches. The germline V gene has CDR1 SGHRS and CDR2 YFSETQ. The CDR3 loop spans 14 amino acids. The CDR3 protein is CASSLGQGDDEQYF. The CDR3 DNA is TGCGCCAGCAGCTTGGGACAGGGGGATGACGAGCAGTACTTC.

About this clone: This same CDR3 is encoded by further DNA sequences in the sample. The CDR3 loop reads CASSIVAGDTGELFF. The CDR3 bases are TGTGCCAGTAGTATTGTAGCGGGAGACACCGGGGAGCTGTTTTTT. The gene calls are TRBV19 and TRBJ2-2; 9 bases agree with TRBD2. Germline V gene data show CDR1 as LNHDA and CDR2 as SQIVND (reference sequence). The CDR3 covers 15 residues. The V and J ends lost 3 bases and 3 bases, in that order; junction bases with no gene match: 2.

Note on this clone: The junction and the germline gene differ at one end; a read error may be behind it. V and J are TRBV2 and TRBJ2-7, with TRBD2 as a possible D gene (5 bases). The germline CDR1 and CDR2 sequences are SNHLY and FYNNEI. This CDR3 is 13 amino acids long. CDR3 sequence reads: CASSAGGPRTSDF. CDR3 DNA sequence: TGTGCCAGCAGTGCTGGAGGACCCCGAACCTCGGACTTC. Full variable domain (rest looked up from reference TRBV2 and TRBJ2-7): EPEVTQTPSHQVTQMGQEVILRCVPISNHLYFYWYRQILGQKVEFLVSFYNNEISEKSEIFDDQFSVERPDGSNFTLKIRSTKLEDSAMYFCASSAGGPRTSDFGPGTRLTVT.

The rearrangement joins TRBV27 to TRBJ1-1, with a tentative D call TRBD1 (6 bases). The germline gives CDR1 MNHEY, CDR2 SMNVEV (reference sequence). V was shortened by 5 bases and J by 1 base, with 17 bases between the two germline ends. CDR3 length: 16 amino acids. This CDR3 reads CASSKDSVIPNTEAFF. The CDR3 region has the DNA TGTGCCAGCAGTAAGGACAGCGTTATACCGAACACTGAAGCTTTCTTT.

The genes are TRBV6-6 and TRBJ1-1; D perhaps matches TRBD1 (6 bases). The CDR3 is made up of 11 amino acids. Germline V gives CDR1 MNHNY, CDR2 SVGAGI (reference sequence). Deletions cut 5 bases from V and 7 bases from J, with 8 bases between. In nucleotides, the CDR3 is TGTGCCAGCAGTAAACAGGGTGAAGCTTTCTTT. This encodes CASSKQGEAFF.

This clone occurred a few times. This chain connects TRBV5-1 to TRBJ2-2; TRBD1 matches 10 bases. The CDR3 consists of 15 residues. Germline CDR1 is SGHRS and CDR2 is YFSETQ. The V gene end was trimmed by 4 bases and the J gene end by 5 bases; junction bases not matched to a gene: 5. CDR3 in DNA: TGCGCCAGCAGCGAGGACAGGGGGTATACCGGGGAGCTGTTTTTT. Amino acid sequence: CASSEDRGYTGELFF.

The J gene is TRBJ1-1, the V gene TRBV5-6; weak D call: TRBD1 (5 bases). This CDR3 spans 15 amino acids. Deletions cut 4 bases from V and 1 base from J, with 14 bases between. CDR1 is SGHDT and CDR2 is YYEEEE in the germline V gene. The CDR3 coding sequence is TGTGCCAGCAGCCGAACTGACAGCAGGAACACTGAAGCTTTCTTT. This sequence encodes CASSRTDSRNTEAFF.

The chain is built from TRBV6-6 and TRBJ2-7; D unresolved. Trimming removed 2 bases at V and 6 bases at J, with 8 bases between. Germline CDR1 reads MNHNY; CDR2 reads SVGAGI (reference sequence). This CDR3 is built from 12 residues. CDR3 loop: CASSYTQTEQYF. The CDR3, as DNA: TGTGCCAGCAGTTACACACAAACCGAGCAGTACTTC.

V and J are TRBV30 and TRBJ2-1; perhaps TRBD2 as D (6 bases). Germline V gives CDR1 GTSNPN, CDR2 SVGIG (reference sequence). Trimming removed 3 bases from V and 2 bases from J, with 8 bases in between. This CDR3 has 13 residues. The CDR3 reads CAWSGSTYNEQFF. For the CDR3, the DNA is TGTGCCTGGAGCGGGAGTACCTACAATGAGCAGTTCTTC.

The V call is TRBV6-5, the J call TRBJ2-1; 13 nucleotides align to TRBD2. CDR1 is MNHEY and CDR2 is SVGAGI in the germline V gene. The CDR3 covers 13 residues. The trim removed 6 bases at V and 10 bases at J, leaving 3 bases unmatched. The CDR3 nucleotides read TGTGCCAGCAGGCGACTAGCGGGAGGAGAGCAGTTCTTC. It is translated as CASRRLAGGEQFF.

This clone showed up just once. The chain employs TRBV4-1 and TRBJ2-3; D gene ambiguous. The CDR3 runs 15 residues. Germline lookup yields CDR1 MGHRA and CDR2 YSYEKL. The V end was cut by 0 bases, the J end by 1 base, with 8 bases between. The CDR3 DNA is TGCGCCAGCAGCCAAGAGCCAACAGGCACAGATACGCAGTATTTT. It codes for CASSQEPTGTDTQYF.

The CDR3 here is CASSPLAVSTDTQYF. The CDR3 DNA is TGTGCCAGCAGCCCTCTAGCGGTGAGCACAGATACGCAGTATTTT. The chain carries TRBV9 and TRBJ2-3, with TRBD2 matching over 7 bases. CDR1 is SGDLS and CDR2 is YYNGEE in the germline V gene. Losses at the gene ends were 4 bases for V and 0 bases for J; bases not matched to a gene: 5. This CDR3 has 15 residues.